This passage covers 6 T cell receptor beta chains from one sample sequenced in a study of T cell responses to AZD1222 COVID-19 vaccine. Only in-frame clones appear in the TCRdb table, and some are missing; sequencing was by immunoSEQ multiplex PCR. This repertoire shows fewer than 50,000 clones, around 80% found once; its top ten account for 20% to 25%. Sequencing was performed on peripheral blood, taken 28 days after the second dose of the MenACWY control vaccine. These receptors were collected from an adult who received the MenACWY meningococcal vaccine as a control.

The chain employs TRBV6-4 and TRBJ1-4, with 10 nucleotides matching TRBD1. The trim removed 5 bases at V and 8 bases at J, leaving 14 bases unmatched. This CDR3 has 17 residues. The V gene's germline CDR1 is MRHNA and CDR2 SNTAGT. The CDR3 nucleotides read TGTGCCAGCAGTTCTACCGGGACAGGGGAAGGAAGAGAAAAACTGTTTTTT. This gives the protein CASSSTGTGEGREKLFF.

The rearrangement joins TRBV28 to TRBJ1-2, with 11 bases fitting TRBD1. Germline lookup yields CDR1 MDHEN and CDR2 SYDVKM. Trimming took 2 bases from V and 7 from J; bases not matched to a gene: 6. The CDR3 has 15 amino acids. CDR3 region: CASSLADRGQGGYTF. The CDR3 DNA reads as TGTGCCAGCAGTTTAGCGGACAGGGGGCAGGGTGGCTACACCTTC.

CDR3 sequence: CACGRQGNQPQHF. DNA of the CDR3: TGTGCCTGCGGGCGACAGGGGAATCAGCCCCAGCATTTT. The J gene is TRBJ1-5, the V gene TRBV30; 8 bases map to TRBD1. The CDR3 runs 13 residues. J gave up 4 bases and V 6 bases, and 5 bases lay outside the gene matches. CDR1 is GTSNPN, CDR2 SVGIG, per germline (reference sequence).

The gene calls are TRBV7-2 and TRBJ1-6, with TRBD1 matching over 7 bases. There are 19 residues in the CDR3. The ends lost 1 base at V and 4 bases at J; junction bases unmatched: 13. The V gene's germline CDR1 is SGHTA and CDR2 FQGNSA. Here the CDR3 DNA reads TGTGCCAGCAGCTTAGGACAGGGATTCTGGTTGAATTATAATTCACCCCTCCACTTT. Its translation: CASSLGQGFWLNYNSPLHF.

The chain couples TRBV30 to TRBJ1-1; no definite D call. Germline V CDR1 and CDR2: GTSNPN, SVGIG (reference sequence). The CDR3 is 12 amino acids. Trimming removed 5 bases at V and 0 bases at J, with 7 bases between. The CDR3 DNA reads TGTGCCTGGTACTTCATGAACACTGAAGCTTTCTTT. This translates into CAWYFMNTEAFF.

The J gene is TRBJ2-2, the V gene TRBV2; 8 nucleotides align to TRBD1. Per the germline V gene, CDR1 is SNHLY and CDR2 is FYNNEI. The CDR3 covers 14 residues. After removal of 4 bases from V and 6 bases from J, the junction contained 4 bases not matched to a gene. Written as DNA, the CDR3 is TGTGCCAGCAGTGGGCAGGGGGCATCCGGGGAGCTGTTTTTT. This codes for CASSGQGASGELFF.